One T cell receptor beta chain is described in this entry. Its antigen remains unidentified. The sample originates from a study of cytomegalovirus exposure and HLA in healthy donors. A multiplex PCR was run with 60 Vbeta primers and 13 Jbeta primers. TCRdb keeps only in-frame clones here, not all; method: immunoSEQ multiplex PCR. The sample includes roughly 160,000 clones, roughly 84% seen only once; the top ten take 1%. Study-wide points: The authors judged a highly shared variant cluster likely a sequencing artifact. Specificity of a few CMV-associated chains for CMV antigens was verified in vitro.

The clonotype comes from a man aged 30 to 45 in good health and CMV-seronegative. Material: PBMCs.

Written as DNA, the CDR3 is TGTGCCAGCAGCGGGTTAAGAGGCAGTGGTCAAGAGACCCAGTACTTC. It codes for CASSGLRGSGQETQYF. The chain couples TRBV7-9 to TRBJ2-5; D unclear. The CDR3 runs to 16 residues. The V end lost 5 bases, the J end lost 2 bases, and 18 bases lay between the germline ends. Germline V gene data show CDR1 as SEHNR and CDR2 as FQNEAQ (reference sequence).